This TCR beta chain was sequenced for a study of shared clonotypes between healthy human individuals. The CDR3 spans 16 residues. Germline loops: CDR1 SGHRS, CDR2 YFSETQ. V was clipped by 3 bases and J by 5 bases; unmatched bases: 6. Genomic DNA belonging to each subset was distributed in equal measure over several immunoSEQ plates. Approximately 30,000 T cell genomes, or around 300 ng DNA, went into unsorted PBMC replicate PCRs. Clones were read by immunoSEQ multiplex PCR, and TCRdb kept only the in-frame ones, dropping some. The data show about 490,000 clones, roughly four fifths seen once. Source material: PBMCs. The V gene is TRBV5-1, the J gene TRBJ2-5; 14 positions match TRBD2. The TCR originated in a woman between 40 and 50 years old in good health. Some clones in this sample may be carry-over from other donors' samples. CDR3 bases: TGCGCCAGCAGCTCCGGGACTAGCGGGAGAAGGGAGACCCAGTACTTC. This encodes CASSSGTSGRRETQYF.